A single sample gave rise to the 14 T cell receptor beta chains below, sequenced in a study of response to subunit inactivated influenza vaccine. TCRdb redid the calling of the RT-PCR reads with MiXCR, one entry per CDR3 protein. The profile shows roughly 500,000 distinct CDR3 sequences, approximately 22% of them singletons. The same sample was also studied in work on T cells expressing NK-cell markers. According to that study: UMI-tagged 5'RACE template switching yielded the TCR beta cDNA.

This specimen consisted of CD4+ T cells sorted from PBMCs, obtained 12 days after vaccination. These receptor sequences come from a man aged 45-65 years who received an inactivated influenza vaccine.

The chain is built from TRBV7-2 and TRBJ1-1; 7 bases fit TRBD1. Trimming removed 0 bases from V and 4 bases from J; junction bases left unmatched: 5. Germline V gene sequence: CDR1 SGHTA, CDR2 FQGNSA. The CDR3 consists of 15 residues. The CDR3 is CASSLAGRGVTEAFF. The CDR3 DNA sequence: TGTGCCAGCAGCTTAGCTGGCAGGGGGGTCACTGAAGCTTTCTTT.

The chain employs TRBV7-2 and TRBJ2-1, with D tentatively TRBD2 (7 bases). Trimming shortened V by 6 bases and J by 9 bases, and 24 bases separated the two germline ends. The CDR3 is 16 residues long. CDR1 and CDR2 from the germline V gene are SGHTA and FQGNSA. CDR3 loop: CASRSLWGGAPREQFF. The CDR3 coding sequence is TGTGCCAGCAGGTCCTTGTGGGGGGGGGCCCCCCGTGAGCAGTTCTTC.

This chain connects TRBV6-1 to TRBJ1-6; possible D gene TRBD1, 5 bases. This CDR3 has 15 residues. Germline V gene sequence: CDR1 MNHNS, CDR2 SASEGT. Trimming pared 6 bases from V and 3 bases from J, leaving 12 bases between. CDR3 residues: CASSRTQGYNSPLHF. In nucleotides, the CDR3 is TGTGCCAGCAGCCGCACCCAGGGCTATAATTCACCCCTCCACTTT.

V and J are TRBV9 and TRBJ1-6; no firm D call. V lost 3 bases and J 8 bases, leaving 12 bases between the germline ends. CDR3 length equals 14 residues. From germline, CDR1 is SGDLS and CDR2 YYNGEE. The CDR3 spells CASSDRARDSPLHF. In nucleotides, the CDR3 is TGTGCCAGCAGCGACCGGGCCCGCGATTCACCCCTCCACTTT. The full variable domain, in which reference TRBV9 and TRBJ1-6 provide the parts outside the CDR3, is DSGVTQTPKHLITATGQRVTLRCSPRSGDLSVYWYQQSLDQGLQFLIQYYNGEERAKGNILERFSAQQFPDLHSELNLSSLELGDSALYFCASSDRARDSPLHFGNGTRLTVT.

The V gene is TRBV12-3 or TRBV12-4, the J gene TRBJ2-7; no clear D. V shed 6 bases and J shed 2 bases, with 11 bases lying between them. The CDR3 consists of 13 residues. Here the CDR3 reads CASSWSGTYEQYF. CDR3 in DNA: TGTGCCAGCAGCTGGAGTGGGACCTACGAGCAGTACTTC.

This clonotype came up a few times. The rearrangement joins TRBV6-2 or TRBV6-3 to TRBJ2-1, with a tentative D call TRBD1 (5 bases). Trimming cost V 6 bases and J 7 bases, with 10 bases left between them. CDR1 is MNHEY and CDR2 is SVGEGT in the germline V gene. The length of the CDR3 is 12 residues. Here the CDR3 DNA reads TGTGCCAGCAGCTCAGGGTTTAATGAGCAGTTCTTC. Its translation is CASSSGFNEQFF.

J is TRBJ1-2 and V is TRBV6-1, with D unresolved. Per germline, CDR1 MNHNS and CDR2 SASEGT. The CDR3 has 15 amino acids. Trimming left V 8 bases short and J 4 bases short, with 20 bases between. The CDR3 region has the DNA TGTGCCAGCCGCATCAGTCCTCAGGCGGCCTATGGCTACACCTTC. It yields the protein CASRISPQAAYGYTF.

V usage is TRBV7-2 and J usage is TRBJ1-2; TRBD1 matches at 10 bases. The CDR3 runs 16 residues. Trimming at V came to 5 bases and at J to 7 bases, leaving 13 bases not matched to a gene. CDR1 is SGHTA, CDR2 FQGNSA, per germline. The CDR3 DNA is TGTGCCAGCAGCAGCCGGCCCGGACAGGGGGGCGGTGGCTACACCTTC. Its protein is CASSSRPGQGGGGYTF.

This clonotype was observed a few times. The J gene is TRBJ2-5, the V gene TRBV2; 8 nucleotides match TRBD2. Germline V lookup: CDR1 SNHLY, CDR2 FYNNEI. This CDR3 has 14 residues. The V gene end was trimmed by 6 bases and the J gene end by 5 bases; junction bases not matched to a gene: 8. The CDR3 sequence is CASSSVSGTETQYF. The CDR3, as DNA: TGTGCCAGCAGCAGCGTTAGCGGGACTGAGACCCAGTACTTC.

This chain links TRBV9 with TRBJ2-5; TRBD1 aligns across 9 bases. V shed 4 bases and J 4 bases; nucleotides not matched to a gene: 2. The CDR3 extends over 13 amino acids. Germline-derived CDR1 and CDR2 are SGDLS and YYNGEE. Written as DNA, the CDR3 is TGTGCCAGCAGCACGGGACAGGGAGAGACCCAGTACTTC. Its protein product is CASSTGQGETQYF.

The chain joins TRBV6-5 to TRBJ2-1; D unclear. V lost 0 bases and J 3 bases, leaving 3 bases between the germline ends. Germline V gene lookup returns CDR1 MNHEY and CDR2 SVGAGI. The CDR3 contains 13 residues. CDR3 residues: CASSYSFYNEQFF. The DNA for the CDR3 is TGTGCCAGCAGTTACTCGTTCTACAATGAGCAGTTCTTC.

This chain's CDR3 is CASSLGSGRIRTDTQYF. CDR3 nucleotides: TGTGCCAGCAGCTTGGGGAGCGGGAGGATACGCACAGATACGCAGTATTTT. V is TRBV5-4 and J is TRBJ2-3, with TRBD2 matching over 9 bases. Trimming removed 0 bases from V and 1 base from J; junction bases left unmatched: 6. The CDR3 runs to 17 residues. Looked up from germline, CDR1 is SGHNT and CDR2 is YYREEE (reference sequence).

This chain joins TRBV27 and TRBJ1-2, with D uncertain. This CDR3 has 13 residues. CDR1 MNHEY and CDR2 SMNVEV come from the germline V gene (reference sequence). V was pared by 5 bases and J by 2 bases, with 9 bases between. In DNA form, the CDR3 reads TGTGCCAGCAGTCCTATAGGGAACTATGGCTACACCTTC. Encoded protein: CASSPIGNYGYTF.

The rearrangement joins TRBV3-1 to TRBJ1-3; TRBD1 matches 8 bases. The germline CDR1 and CDR2 sequences are LGHDT and YNNKEL (reference sequence). This CDR3 is built from 19 residues. Trimming removed 4 bases from V and 3 bases from J; junction bases left unmatched: 17. The CDR3 region is CASSPGSKSDRGRGNTIYF. The CDR3 DNA reads TGTGCCAGCAGCCCCGGATCTAAATCCGACAGGGGACGTGGAAACACCATATATTTT.